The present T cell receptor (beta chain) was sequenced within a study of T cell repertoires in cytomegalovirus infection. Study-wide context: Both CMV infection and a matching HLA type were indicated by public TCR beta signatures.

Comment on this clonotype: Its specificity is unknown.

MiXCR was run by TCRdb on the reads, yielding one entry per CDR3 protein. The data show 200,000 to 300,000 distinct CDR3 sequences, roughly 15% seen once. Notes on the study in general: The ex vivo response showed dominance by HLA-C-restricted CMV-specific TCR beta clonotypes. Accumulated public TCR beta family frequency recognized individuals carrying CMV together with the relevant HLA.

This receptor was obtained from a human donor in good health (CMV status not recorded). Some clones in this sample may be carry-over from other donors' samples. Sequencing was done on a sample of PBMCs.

The CDR3 loop is CASSLTSGKEYEQYF. In nucleotides, the CDR3 is TGTGCCAGCTCTCTGACTAGCGGGAAGGAATACGAGCAGTACTTC. The chain is built from TRBV18 and TRBJ2-7; 11 nucleotides match TRBD2. The CDR3 covers 15 residues. Germline V gene lookup returns CDR1 KGHSH and CDR2 LQKENI. After removal of 6 bases from V and 4 bases from J, the junction contained 8 bases not matched to a gene.